This T cell receptor beta chain was retrieved from a study of siplizumab effects on memory and regulatory T cells. Broader study findings: A small minority of alloreactive clones were mapped to unstimulated subsets.

This CDR3 spans 15 amino acids. The germline V gene encodes CDR1 KGHSH and CDR2 LQKENI. The V end was cut by 4 bases, the J end by 2 bases, with 11 bases between. Mixed lymphocyte reaction cells underwent about six days of coculture at 37°C. By share, this clone counts as medium-sized (0.01 to 0.1%). No antigen is known for it. Every sample had some 100,000 of its TCR templates assayed. Repertoires were generated with immunoSEQ multiplex PCR, while TCRdb's copy carries only in-frame clones and drops some. Among over 14,000 clones, approximately 49% were seen once, and the ten largest hold 7.5% to 10%. Sequencing was done on a sample of CFSE-low (dividing) CD4+ T cells sorted from an allogeneic mixed lymphocyte reaction. The chain joins TRBV18 to TRBJ2-2, with no clear D. The TCR was taken from a human donor in good health; the cells came from an allogeneic mixed lymphocyte reaction. The CDR3: CASSRSQLNTGELFF. In DNA, the CDR3 is TGTGCCAGCTCACGGTCACAGCTAAACACCGGGGAGCTGTTTTTT.